This T cell receptor (beta chain) was sequenced for a study of identical twins. The CDR3 runs 15 residues. V trimming: 6 bases; J trimming: 5 bases; junction bases outside the gene matches: 9. In TCRdb, the 5' RACE reads were re-called with MiXCR into one record per CDR3 protein. The data contain about 890,000 distinct CDR3 sequences, 9% to 15% of them singletons. This sample also appeared in a second study, on yellow fever vaccine responses in identical twins.

V and J are TRBV12-3 or TRBV12-4 and TRBJ2-5, with 10 nucleotides matching TRBD2. Sample: PBMCs. The clonotype originates from a young woman in good health. This chain's CDR3 is CASSRGAGGRETQYF. In DNA form, the CDR3 reads TGTGCCAGCAGCCGGGGAGCGGGAGGGCGGGAGACCCAGTACTTC.